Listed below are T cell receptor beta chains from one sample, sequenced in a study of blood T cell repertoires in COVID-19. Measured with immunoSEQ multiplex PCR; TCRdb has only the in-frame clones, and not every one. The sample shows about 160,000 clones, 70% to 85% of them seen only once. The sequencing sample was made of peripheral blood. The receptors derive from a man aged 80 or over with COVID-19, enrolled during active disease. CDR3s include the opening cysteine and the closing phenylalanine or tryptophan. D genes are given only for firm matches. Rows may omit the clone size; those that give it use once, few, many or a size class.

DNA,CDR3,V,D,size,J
TGTGCCAGCCATGGGCGGGGGGCCAGGAATGAGCAGTTCTTC,CASHGRGARNEQFF,TRBV5-6,TRBD2,NA,TRBJ2-1
TGTGCCAGCAGCCCAAAGGGGCTAACCTATGGCTACACCTTC,CASSPKGLTYGYTF,TRBV7-2,NA,once,TRBJ1-2
TGTGCCATCAGCCCGGGACTAGCGTCCAATGAGCAGTTCTTC,CAISPGLASNEQFF,TRBV10-3,TRBD2,NA,TRBJ2-1
TGTGCCAGCAGTAACGAGGCCTACGAGCAGTACTTC,CASSNEAYEQYF,TRBV2,NA,NA,TRBJ2-7
TGCGCCAGCAGCCAATGGGGCAGTAGCGGCTACACCTTC,CASSQWGSSGYTF,TRBV4-1,NA,NA,TRBJ1-2
TGTGCCAGCAGCTTAGTACGGGGGAACGGCTATGGCTACACCTTC,CASSLVRGNGYGYTF,TRBV7-2,NA,NA,TRBJ1-2
TGTGCCAGCAGGGGGGGAAAAGAGACCCAGTACTTC,CASRGGKETQYF,TRBV5-4,NA,once,TRBJ2-5
TGTGCCAGCAGCTTACCCAGGGCACAAGCTTTCTTT,CASSLPRAQAFF,TRBV11-1,NA,NA,TRBJ1-1
TGTGCCAGCAGTTTGGGCTCAAACAAGGGCTACACCTTC,CASSLGSNKGYTF,TRBV28,NA,NA,TRBJ1-2
TGTGCCAGCAGCTTAGGAGGGGGCTTCTATGGCTACACCTTC,CASSLGGGFYGYTF,TRBV7-3,TRBD1,once,TRBJ1-2
TGCGCCAGCAGCTTGGGAGGGGGCGATTCTTTGAACACTGAAGCTTTCTTT,CASSLGGGDSLNTEAFF,TRBV5-1,TRBD1,NA,TRBJ1-1
TGCGCCAGCAGCTTGGCGAGGACAGGGGGCGCAGCCTACGAGCAGTACTTC,CASSLARTGGAAYEQYF,TRBV5-1,TRBD1,NA,TRBJ2-7
TGCGCCAGCAGTAAAAGACAGCCCGCCGGGGAGCTGTTTTTT,CASSKRQPAGELFF,TRBV10-2,NA,NA,TRBJ2-2
TGTGCCAGCAGCTTAAACGGGGAACCCGGAGATAGCAATCAGCCCCAGCATTTT,CASSLNGEPGDSNQPQHF,TRBV21-1,NA,once,TRBJ1-5
TGCAGTGCTGGGACTAGCGGTCCCTATTTT,CSAGTSGPYF,TRBV20-1,TRBD2,NA,TRBJ2-3
TGTGCCAGCAGCCAATGGGGCGGAGATGGCTACACCTTC,CASSQWGGDGYTF,TRBV3-1/TRBV3-2,NA,NA,TRBJ1-2
TGTGCCAGCAGCTTAGGTGGCAGGGTGGAGACCCAGTACTTC,CASSLGGRVETQYF,TRBV7-2,NA,few,TRBJ2-5
TGTGCCAGCACCCCCTGGCGGGGGTCGAGCACCGGGGAGCTGTTTTTT,CASTPWRGSSTGELFF,TRBV11-2,TRBD2,NA,TRBJ2-2
TGTGCCAGCAGCTTAACGGACACGGCCTACGAGCAGTACTTC,CASSLTDTAYEQYF,TRBV7-9,NA,NA,TRBJ2-7
TGTGCCAGCAGCCAAGATAGTCGCAGGTTCACAGATACGCAGTATTTT,CASSQDSRRFTDTQYF,TRBV3-1/TRBV3-2,NA,NA,TRBJ2-3
TGTGCCAGCAGCCAGACAGGGGCCAACTATGGCTACACCTTC,CASSQTGANYGYTF,TRBV7-3,TRBD1,NA,TRBJ1-2
TGTGCCAGCAGCTTCGGGTGGAACACTGAAGCTTTCTTT,CASSFGWNTEAFF,TRBV5-5,NA,NA,TRBJ1-1
TGTGCCAGCAGCACTACAGGGTACCCACACAATGAGCAGTTCTTC,CASSTTGYPHNEQFF,TRBV9,NA,NA,TRBJ2-1
TGTGCCAGCAGTTTATCGGGGGGGGTAGGTGGCTACACCTTC,CASSLSGGVGGYTF,TRBV27,NA,NA,TRBJ1-2
TGTGCCAGCAGCTTAGGTTGGACAGGGGCTGGAAACACCATATATTTT,CASSLGWTGAGNTIYF,TRBV11-2,TRBD1,NA,TRBJ1-3
TGTGCCAGCACCCGACGAGGAAACGGCTACACCTTC,CASTRRGNGYTF,TRBV12-3/TRBV12-4,NA,NA,TRBJ1-2
TGTGCCAGCAGTTTATACCCCGGGATAGAATACGAGCAGTACTTC,CASSLYPGIEYEQYF,TRBV27,NA,NA,TRBJ2-7
TGTGCCAGCAGGGACAGGGAAAGTCACGAGCAGTACTTC,CASRDRESHEQYF,TRBV6-5,TRBD1,NA,TRBJ2-7
TGTGCCAGCAGTTCCCTTAATCAGCCCCAGCATTTT,CASSSLNQPQHF,TRBV27,NA,few,TRBJ1-5
TGCGCCAGCAGCCCGTCTGACTATAGCAATCAGCCCCAGCATTTT,CASSPSDYSNQPQHF,TRBV5-1,NA,few,TRBJ1-5
TGTGCCAGCAGCACTGACACATACTATGGCTACACCTTC,CASSTDTYYGYTF,TRBV5-5,NA,once,TRBJ1-2
TGCAGCGTTACAAAAACAGGGGGCGGCGGCTACACCTTC,CSVTKTGGGGYTF,TRBV29-1,TRBD1,NA,TRBJ1-2
TGTGCCAGCAGCCTCAACAGGGGAAATTCACCCCTCCACTTT,CASSLNRGNSPLHF,TRBV6-5,TRBD1,once,TRBJ1-6
TGCGCCAGCAGCCCGGGACAGGGAGGAATCTATGGCTACACCTTC,CASSPGQGGIYGYTF,TRBV5-1,TRBD1,NA,TRBJ1-2
TGCAGCGTTGAACCACCGGGACAGGCTAATGAAAAACTGTTTTTT,CSVEPPGQANEKLFF,TRBV29-1,TRBD1,NA,TRBJ1-4
TGTGCCAGCAGCCAAGATTTGTACAGGCCCCAGCATTTT,CASSQDLYRPQHF,TRBV3-1/TRBV3-2,NA,NA,TRBJ1-5
TGTGCCAGCAGTTACTCGGGGGGGAACTATGGCTACACCTTC,CASSYSGGNYGYTF,TRBV6-6,NA,NA,TRBJ1-2
TGTGCCAGCAGCTTAGATACGCGCTACAATGAGCAGTTCTTC,CASSLDTRYNEQFF,TRBV7-9,NA,NA,TRBJ2-1
TGCGCCAGCAGTGACCTCTTTAGGACTAGCGGGGGGTACGAGCAGTACTTC,CASSDLFRTSGGYEQYF,TRBV10-2,TRBD2,NA,TRBJ2-7
TGCGCCAGCAGCTTGGGGACAGGGGGGTATGGCTACACCTTC,CASSLGTGGYGYTF,TRBV5-1,TRBD1,NA,TRBJ1-2
TGTGCCAGCAGCGCGGGGACAGACACAGATACGCAGTATTTT,CASSAGTDTDTQYF,TRBV5-4,NA,NA,TRBJ2-3
TGTGCCAGCAGTCCAGGGGGCGGCTACGGCTACACCTTC,CASSPGGGYGYTF,TRBV12-3/TRBV12-4,TRBD1,once,TRBJ1-2
TGTGCCAGCAGCCCTGCACGACCGGGGTTCGAAGCTTTCTTT,CASSPARPGFEAFF,TRBV7-2,NA,few,TRBJ1-1
TGTGCCAGCAGTTCGTTTAACAGGGGGATCACCTACAATGAGCAGTTCTTC,CASSSFNRGITYNEQFF,TRBV27,TRBD1,NA,TRBJ2-1
TGTGCCAGCAGGCCGGGACAGGGTAACACCATATATTTT,CASRPGQGNTIYF,TRBV2,TRBD1,NA,TRBJ1-3
TGCGCCAGCGGGACAGGGAGCTCCTACAATGAGCAGTTCTTC,CASGTGSSYNEQFF,TRBV10-1,TRBD1,once,TRBJ2-1
TGTGCCAGCAGCTCCCAGGGGGCTCAGCCCCAGCATTTT,CASSSQGAQPQHF,TRBV7-9,TRBD1,NA,TRBJ1-5
TGCGCCAGCAGCTTGAGTAGCGGGGGGTACAATGAGCAGTTCTTC,CASSLSSGGYNEQFF,TRBV5-1,TRBD2,NA,TRBJ2-1
TGCGCCAGCAGCCAAGTATATGACAGGGTTAACTATGGCTACACCTTC,CASSQVYDRVNYGYTF,TRBV4-1,TRBD1,NA,TRBJ1-2
TGTGCCAGCAGTTACAGGTCCGGGGATCAGCCCCAGCATTTT,CASSYRSGDQPQHF,TRBV6-6,NA,NA,TRBJ1-5
TGTGCCAGCAGCAGGGGGCTGGGGAACCAAGAGACCCAGTACTTC,CASSRGLGNQETQYF,TRBV11-3,TRBD1,NA,TRBJ2-5
TGTGCCAGCAGCTTAGGGCAGGGGGGCCTCTCTGGAAACACCATATATTTT,CASSLGQGGLSGNTIYF,TRBV11-2,TRBD1,once,TRBJ1-3
TGTGCCAGCAGTCCGACAGGGGAGAGTTTTGGCTACACCTTC,CASSPTGESFGYTF,TRBV28,TRBD1,NA,TRBJ1-2
TGCGCCAGCAGCTCGGACTCCACCTACGAGCAGTACTTC,CASSSDSTYEQYF,TRBV5-1,NA,NA,TRBJ2-7
TGTGCCAGCAGCTTGGAGGGACGAACCTACGAGCAGTACTTC,CASSLEGRTYEQYF,TRBV7-3,NA,NA,TRBJ2-7
TGTGCCAGCAGCCGGGACACCTATCAGCCCCAGCATTTT,CASSRDTYQPQHF,TRBV9,NA,NA,TRBJ1-5
TGTGCCAGCAGCTTATCTAGCGGGGCCCTTACCTACGAGCAGTACTTC,CASSLSSGALTYEQYF,TRBV5-4,TRBD2,NA,TRBJ2-7
TGCAGCGTTGAAGTTGGAGGGCGCGATGGCTACACCTTC,CSVEVGGRDGYTF,TRBV29-1,NA,NA,TRBJ1-2